This T cell receptor (beta chain) emerged from a study of blood T cell repertoires in COVID-19. TCRdb's copy holds only in-frame clones and misses some; the assay was immunoSEQ multiplex PCR. This sample has 60,000 to 70,000 clones, with approximately 90% found just once. Cohort placement rested on clinical history that participants reported themselves. Each recovered donor of Cohort 3 presented with two negative PCRs, clearance, or symptom resolution. The material sequenced was PBMCs or T cells enriched from blood (not recorded which). The sequence was obtained from a woman aged 40 to 50 who had recovered from COVID-19.

CDR3 region: CASSTRGATYEQYF. Here the CDR3 DNA reads TGTGCCAGTAGTACTCGCGGGGCCACCTACGAGCAGTACTTC. This chain connects TRBV19 to TRBJ2-7; perhaps TRBD2 as D (6 bases). The CDR3 length is 14 residues. Germline CDR1 is LNHDA and CDR2 is SQIVND (reference sequence). V was clipped by 4 bases and J by 2 bases, with 12 bases between them.